This record concerns one T cell receptor beta chain sequence. Its antigen is still unknown. The entry originates in a study of T cells after posttransplantation cyclophosphamide. Method: immunoSEQ multiplex PCR; TCRdb's copy keeps in-frame clones and lacks some. The sample has 1,500 or so clones, 77% seen once. General study points: Recipient CMV seropositivity and CMV reactivation strongly tracked TRB clonality. Skin or GI-infiltrating T cells shared few TRB sequences with blood. Later blood repertoires were often dominated by clones from the donor CD8+ memory compartment.

Treatment was busulfan-fludarabine conditioning, a marrow graft, and cyclophosphamide on days +3 and +4. The sequence was obtained from a male patient between 50 and 60 years old who received an allogeneic stem cell transplant from an unrelated donor, was CMV-positive, and had acute GVHD only. Some T cells may trace back to the graft donor. The source material was CD4+ T cells sorted from PBMCs, sampled after allogeneic stem cell transplant with posttransplant cyclophosphamide.

CDR3: CAWAPPPGTYEQYF. The CDR3 DNA follows: TGTGCCTGGGCCCCCCCTCCGGGAACCTACGAGCAGTACTTC. The chain carries TRBV30 and TRBJ2-7, with D perhaps matching TRBD2 (5 bases). From germline, CDR1 is GTSNPN and CDR2 SVGIG (reference sequence). Trimming stripped 5 bases from V and 2 bases from J, with 16 bases between. The CDR3 covers 14 residues.